This entry lists 5 T cell receptor beta chains sequenced from one sample in a study of blood T cells in healthy people across ages. It was with a sample-barcoded 5' primer and a J-beta primer mix that a second PCR of roughly 7 to 12 cycles was run. A single record per CDR3 protein comes from TCRdb applying MiXCR to the 5' RACE reads. This sample has about 1.6 million distinct CDR3 sequences, with 30% to 35% found just once. The source material was blood. Source of these receptors: a woman in her twenties or thirties in good health.

The chain has TRBV20-1 and TRBJ2-1; 11 nucleotides line up with TRBD2. V trimming: 5 bases; J trimming: 0 bases; junction bases outside the gene matches: 9. CDR3 length: 17 amino acids. The germline CDR1 and CDR2 sequences are DFQATT and SNEGSKA (reference sequence). CDR3 DNA: TGCAGTGCTTTGACTAGCGGGGATCGGAGCTCCTACAATGAGCAGTTCTTC. Amino acid sequence: CSALTSGDRSSYNEQFF.

The J gene is TRBJ2-1, the V gene TRBV15, with 10 bases lining up with TRBD2. With 3 bases clipped from V and 0 bases from J, the junction kept 2 bases outside the gene matches. This CDR3 region has 16 residues. Germline V gene lookup returns CDR1 LNHNV and CDR2 YYDKDF (reference sequence). The CDR3 coding sequence is TGTGCCACCAGCAGCCCTAGCGGGAGCTCCTACAATGAGCAGTTCTTC. Protein product: CATSSPSGSSYNEQFF.

On this clonotype: At one boundary the junction diverges from the germline segment, which might be a read error. The V and J genes are TRBV3-1 and TRBJ2-4; no clear D gene. The CDR3 is made up of 14 amino acids. Germline CDR1 is LGHDT and CDR2 is YNNKEL (reference sequence). The CDR3 region has the DNA TGCGCCAGCAGCCCTCCCACAGCATGGAACATTCAGTACTTC. Its protein product is CASSPPTAWNIQYF. The full variable domain, rest sourced from reference TRBV3-1 and TRBJ2-4, is DTAVSQTPKYLVTQMGNDKSIKCEQNLGHDTMYWYKQDSKKFLKIMFSYNNKELIINETVPNRFSPKSPDKAHLNLHINSLELGDSAVYFCASSPPTAWNIQYFGAGTRLSVL.

Regarding this clonotype: This may be a read error, as it is one base from a much larger clone. This chain joins TRBV29-1 and TRBJ2-7, with D possibly TRBD1 on 6 matching bases. Matching the DNA end better, TRBJ2-5 makes the J call doubtful. Germline values: CDR1 SQVTM, CDR2 ANQGSEA. This CDR3 has 15 residues. CDR3 region: CSVVLADSIVGTQYF. CDR3 coding DNA: TGCAGCGTTGTATTGGCGGACAGCATTGTAGGGACCCAGTACTTC.

This clonotype was found a few times. V and J are TRBV20-1 and TRBJ1-4, with a tentative D call TRBD1 (5 bases). Looked up from germline, CDR1 is DFQATT and CDR2 is SNEGSKA (reference sequence). This CDR3 comprises 15 residues. The V gene lost 0 bases and the J gene lost 7 bases, with 15 bases spanning the gap. In DNA, the CDR3 is TGCAGTGCTAGAGATCAGGCCGGGGGGGTTGAAAAACTGTTTTTT. It specifies CSARDQAGGVEKLFF.